A single sample is the source of the 10 T cell receptor beta chains below, sequenced in a study of cytomegalovirus exposure and HLA in healthy donors. A multiplex PCR was run with 60 Vbeta primers and 13 Jbeta primers. Assay: immunoSEQ multiplex PCR; the TCRdb copy retains only in-frame clones and omits some. This table holds 150,000 to 200,000 clones, over 75% found once. The sample taken for sequencing was PBMCs. Receptors were obtained from a woman between 18 and 29 years old in good health and CMV-seronegative.

This clone occurred once. The rearrangement links TRBV5-1 to TRBJ1-2; 10 bases agree with TRBD1. Trimming removed 0 bases from V and 3 bases from J; junction bases left unmatched: 14. CDR3 length: 19 residues. CDR1 is SGHRS, CDR2 YFSETQ, per germline. The CDR3 bases are TGCGCCAGCAGCTTGGCCCCGGGACAGGGGAAAGTTGGGGACTATGGCTACACCTTC. It is translated as CASSLAPGQGKVGDYGYTF.

The rearrangement joins TRBV15 to TRBJ1-1; D possibly corresponds to TRBD1 (5 bases). Germline assignment: CDR1 LNHNV and CDR2 YYDKDF (reference sequence). The CDR3 spans 16 residues. Trimming took off 0 bases at V and 8 bases at J, with 19 bases between the two ends. CDR3 bases: TGTGCCACCAGCAGAGAATGGGGGGGAACCAGTGGAGAAGCTTTCTTT. It translates to CATSREWGGTSGEAFF.

V and J are TRBV7-6 and TRBJ2-7; 8 bases line up with TRBD2. CDR1 and CDR2 (germline): SGHVS, FNYEAQ. The CDR3 runs to 16 residues. V gave up 1 base and J gave up 7 bases; unmatched junction bases: 12. Here the CDR3 DNA reads TGTGCCAGCAGCTTAGATTGGAATAGCGGGATCGGGGAGCAGTACTTC. Protein: CASSLDWNSGIGEQYF.

This chain links TRBV7-8 with TRBJ1-5, with D maybe TRBD1 (6 bases). Trimming removed 5 bases at V and 0 bases at J, with 11 bases between. Germline lookup yields CDR1 SGHVS and CDR2 FQNEAQ. The CDR3 runs 15 residues. The CDR3 here is CASSAHRDSNQPQHF. CDR3 sequence (DNA): TGTGCCAGCAGCGCCCACAGGGATAGCAATCAGCCCCAGCATTTT.

The table lists this clone with a few counts. The same CDR3 is also encoded by other DNA sequences in this sample. The rearrangement joins TRBV5-1 to TRBJ2-7; 8 nucleotides line up with TRBD1. Trimming at V came to 0 bases and at J to 2 bases, leaving 1 base not matched to a gene. The CDR3 is made up of 14 amino acids. Germline CDR1 is SGHRS and CDR2 is YFSETQ. The CDR3 protein is CASSLGTGPYEQYF. CDR3 in DNA: TGCGCCAGCAGCTTGGGGACAGGGCCCTACGAGCAGTACTTC.

This chain joins TRBV28 and TRBJ2-1, with 16 bases identical to TRBD2. CDR3 size: 21 residues. The trim removed 0 bases at V and 1 base at J, leaving 9 bases unmatched. Germline loops: CDR1 MDHEN, CDR2 SYDVKM. CDR3 nucleotide sequence: TGTGCCAGCAGTTTATGGGAAGGGACTAGCGGGAGGGGAGGTTCCTACAATGAGCAGTTCTTC. Its protein product is CASSLWEGTSGRGGSYNEQFF.

This chain uses TRBV18 with TRBJ2-7, with D possibly TRBD2 on 7 matching bases. The CDR3 loop spans 14 amino acids. Trimming took off 2 bases at V and 2 bases at J, with 10 bases between the two ends. In germline, CDR1 is KGHSH, CDR2 LQKENI. CDR3 nucleotides: TGTGCCAGCTCACCAGGGGGGGGCCCCTACGAGCAGTACTTC. Its protein is CASSPGGGPYEQYF. Based on the CDR3 plus reference TRBV18 and TRBJ2-7, the full variable domain is NAGVMQNPRHLVRRRGQEARLRCSPMKGHSHVYWYRQLPEEGLKFMVYLQKENIIDESGMPKERFSAEFPKEGPSILRIQQVVRGDSAAYFCASSPGGGPYEQYFGPGTRLTVT.

The chain combines TRBV28 with TRBJ1-5; TRBD1 agrees at 10 bases. CDR1 is MDHEN, CDR2 SYDVKM, per germline. The CDR3 is 14 residues long. In nucleotides, the CDR3 is TGTGCTACCTCAGGGACAGGGGGCAATCAGCCCCAGCATTTT. It translates to CATSGTGGNQPQHF.

This chain connects TRBV7-3 to TRBJ2-2; D may be TRBD1 (6 bases). Trimming shortened V by 3 bases and J by 3 bases, and 8 bases separated the two germline ends. Germline V gene data show CDR1 as SGHTA and CDR2 as FQGTGA. This CDR3 has 14 amino acids. CDR3 in amino acids: CASSLTGYTGELFF. In DNA form, the CDR3 reads TGTGCCAGCAGCTTGACAGGATACACCGGGGAGCTGTTTTTT.

This chain links TRBV6-4 with TRBJ2-1; 9 nucleotides align to TRBD2. This CDR3 spans 14 amino acids. CDR1 is MRHNA and CDR2 is SNTAGT in the germline V gene. This chain's CDR3 is CATAGGGGADEQFF. The CDR3 DNA follows: TGTGCTACAGCGGGTGGCGGGGGGGCGGATGAGCAGTTCTTC.